This T cell receptor (beta chain) was documented in a study of shared clonotypes between healthy human individuals. Overall study results and limits: For sorted subsets, rarefaction showed incomplete sequencing despite large depth. A small donor pool kept down the genetic and exposure-history diversity that was represented.

Germline CDR1 MNHEY, CDR2 SMNVEV (reference sequence). The trim removed 6 bases at V and 6 bases at J, leaving 7 bases unmatched. CDR3 length: 14 residues. In the study's own analysis: With immunoSEQ giving junction-only sequences and no quality scores, filtering differed. Profiled with immunoSEQ multiplex PCR; TCRdb holds only in-frame clones, not every one. V and J calls and clone size are those listed in that table; D and trimming were worked out from the DNA. The data contain about 2.4 million clones, over 85% of them seen just once; the ten biggest clones take up more than 0.35%. A note on this clone: Its antigen is not known.

Source material: naive CD4+ T cells from PBMCs. Regarding subset: CD45RA+ positively selected. This chain joins TRBV27 and TRBJ1-2, with 10 positions matching TRBD1. The source of this sequence is a young man in good health. Some clones in this sample may be carry-over from other donors' samples. DNA for the CDR3: TGTGCCAGCAGACTGACAGGGGGCGCCCATGGCTACACCTTC. Translated, it gives CASRLTGGAHGYTF.